This T cell receptor beta chain came from a study of cytomegalovirus exposure and HLA in healthy donors. V gave up 5 bases and J gave up 4 bases, with 9 bases separating them. The germline V gene encodes CDR1 MNHEY and CDR2 SVGAGI. This CDR3 comprises 13 residues. The PCR ran on 60 Vbeta and 13 Jbeta primers. Generated by immunoSEQ multiplex PCR, the TCRdb table keeps only in-frame clones and is missing some. The data hold more than 150,000 clones, with approximately 84% observed a single time. Points from the study as a whole: In a later analysis, compared with equally common non-associated chains, HLA-associated beta chains were more expanded.

This clone has a handful of counts. Its specificity is not known. Other DNA sequences in this sample translate to the same CDR3. This chain uses TRBV6-5 with TRBJ1-3; D uncertain. Input material: PBMCs. The TCR originated in a woman aged 45-60 years in good health and CMV-seropositive. The CDR3 sequence: CASSPPQGNTIYF. CDR3 coding DNA: TGTGCCAGCAGTCCACCACAGGGAAACACCATATATTTT.